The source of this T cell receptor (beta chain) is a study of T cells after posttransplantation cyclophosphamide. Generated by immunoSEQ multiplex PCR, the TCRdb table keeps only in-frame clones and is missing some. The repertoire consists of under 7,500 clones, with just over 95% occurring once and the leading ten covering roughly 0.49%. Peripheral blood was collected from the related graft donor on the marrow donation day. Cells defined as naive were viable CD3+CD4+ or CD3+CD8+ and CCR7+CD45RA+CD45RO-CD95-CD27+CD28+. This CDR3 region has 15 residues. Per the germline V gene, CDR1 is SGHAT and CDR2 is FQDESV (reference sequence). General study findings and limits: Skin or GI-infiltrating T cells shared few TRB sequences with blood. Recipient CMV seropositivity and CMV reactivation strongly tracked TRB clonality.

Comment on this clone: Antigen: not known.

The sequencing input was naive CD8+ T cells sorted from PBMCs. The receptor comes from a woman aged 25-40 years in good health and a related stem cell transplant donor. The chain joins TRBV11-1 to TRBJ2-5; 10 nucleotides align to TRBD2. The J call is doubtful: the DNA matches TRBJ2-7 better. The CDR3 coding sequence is TGTGCCAGCAGCTTCGGCACTAGCGGGACCTACGAGCAGTACTTC. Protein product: CASSFGTSGTYEQYF.